The clone carrying this T cell receptor beta chain was recorded once. TCRdb's copy holds only in-frame clones and misses some; the assay was immunoSEQ multiplex PCR. Here the sample spans 110,000 to 150,000 clones, roughly 80% being singletons. The data derive from a study of cytotoxic CD8 clonotypes in ibrutinib-treated CLL. This TCR came from a human donor with chronic lymphocytic leukemia. This sample comprised PBMCs, obtained after 12 months of ibrutinib treatment.

The CDR3 here is CASSPGVVIYGYTF. As DNA, the CDR3 is TGTGCCAGCAGCCCCGGCGTAGTGATCTATGGCTACACCTTC. The genes are TRBV28 and TRBJ1-2; no clear D. Germline values: CDR1 MDHEN, CDR2 SYDVKM. The length of the CDR3 is 14 residues. With 6 bases removed from V and 4 bases from J, the gap between germline ends came to 15 bases.